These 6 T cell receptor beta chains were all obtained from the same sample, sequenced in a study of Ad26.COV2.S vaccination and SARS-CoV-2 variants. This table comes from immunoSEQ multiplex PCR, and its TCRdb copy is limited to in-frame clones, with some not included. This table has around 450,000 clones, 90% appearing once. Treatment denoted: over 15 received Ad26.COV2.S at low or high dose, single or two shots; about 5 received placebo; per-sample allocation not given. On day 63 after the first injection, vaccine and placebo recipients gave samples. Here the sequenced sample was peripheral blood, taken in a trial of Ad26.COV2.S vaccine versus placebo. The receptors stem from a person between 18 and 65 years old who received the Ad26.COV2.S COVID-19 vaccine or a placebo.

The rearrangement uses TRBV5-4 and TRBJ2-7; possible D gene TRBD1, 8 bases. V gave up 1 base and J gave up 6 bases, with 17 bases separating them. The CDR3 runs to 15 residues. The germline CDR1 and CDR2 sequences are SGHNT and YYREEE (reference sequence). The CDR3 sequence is CASSLKQGGFSEQYF. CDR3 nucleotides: TGTGCCAGCAGCTTGAAACAGGGGGGGTTCTCCGAGCAGTACTTC.

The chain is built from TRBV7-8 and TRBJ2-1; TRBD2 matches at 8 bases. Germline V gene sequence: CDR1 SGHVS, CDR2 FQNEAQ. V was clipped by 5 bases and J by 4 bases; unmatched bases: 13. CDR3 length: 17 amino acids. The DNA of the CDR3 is TGTGCCAGCAGCCCTAGAAGAGCGGGAGCCGGTTACAATGAGCAGTTCTTC. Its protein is CASSPRRAGAGYNEQFF. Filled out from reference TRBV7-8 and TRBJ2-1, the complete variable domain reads GAGVSQSPRYKVAKRGQDVALRCDPISGHVSLFWYQQALGQGPEFLTYFQNEAQLDKSGLPSDRFFAERPEGSVSTLKIQRTQQEDSAVYLCASSPRRAGAGYNEQFFGPGTRLTVL.

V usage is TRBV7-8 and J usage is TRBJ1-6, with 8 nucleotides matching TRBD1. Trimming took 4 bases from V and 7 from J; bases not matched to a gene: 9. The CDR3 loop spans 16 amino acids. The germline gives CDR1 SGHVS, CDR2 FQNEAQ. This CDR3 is CASSSYLTGENSPLHF. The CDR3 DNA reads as TGTGCCAGCAGCTCCTACCTGACAGGGGAGAATTCACCCCTCCACTTT.

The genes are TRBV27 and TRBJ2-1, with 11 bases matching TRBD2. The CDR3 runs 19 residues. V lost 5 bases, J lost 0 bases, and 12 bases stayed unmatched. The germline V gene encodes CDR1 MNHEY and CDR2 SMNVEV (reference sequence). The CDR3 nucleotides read TGTGCCAGCAGTCGTTCCGGGACTAGCGGAAAGAGCTCCTACAATGAGCAGTTCTTC. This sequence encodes CASSRSGTSGKSSYNEQFF.

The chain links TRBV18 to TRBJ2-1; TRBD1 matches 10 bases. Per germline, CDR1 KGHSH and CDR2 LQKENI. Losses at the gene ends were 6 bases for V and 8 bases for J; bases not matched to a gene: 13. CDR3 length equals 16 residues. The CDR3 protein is CASSKDDRGLRDEQFF. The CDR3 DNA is TGTGCCAGCTCGAAGGACGACAGGGGGCTTCGCGATGAGCAGTTCTTC. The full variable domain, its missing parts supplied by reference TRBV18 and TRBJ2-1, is NAGVMQNPRHLVRRRGQEARLRCSPMKGHSHVYWYRQLPEEGLKFMVYLQKENIIDESGMPKERFSAEFPKEGPSILRIQQVVRGDSAAYFCASSKDDRGLRDEQFFGPGTRLTVL.

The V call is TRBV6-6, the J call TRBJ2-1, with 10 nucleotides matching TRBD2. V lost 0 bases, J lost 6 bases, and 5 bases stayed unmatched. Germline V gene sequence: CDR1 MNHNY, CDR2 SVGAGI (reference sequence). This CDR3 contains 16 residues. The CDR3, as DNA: TGTGCCAGCAGTTACTCGCTAACTAGCGGGGTCAATGAGCAGTTCTTC. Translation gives CASSYSLTSGVNEQFF.